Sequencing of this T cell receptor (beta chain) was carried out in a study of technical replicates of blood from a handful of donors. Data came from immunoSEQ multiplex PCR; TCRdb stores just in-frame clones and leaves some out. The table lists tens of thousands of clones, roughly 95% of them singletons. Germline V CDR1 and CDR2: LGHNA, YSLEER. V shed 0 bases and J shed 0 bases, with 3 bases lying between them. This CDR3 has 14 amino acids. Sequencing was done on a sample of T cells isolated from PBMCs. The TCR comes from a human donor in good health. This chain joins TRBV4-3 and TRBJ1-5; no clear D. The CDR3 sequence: CASSQDRSNQPQHF. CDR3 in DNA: TGCGCCAGCAGCCAAGACCGTAGCAATCAGCCCCAGCATTTT.